A single sample is the source of the 11 T cell receptor beta chains below, sequenced in a study of human thymus T cells. In corrective heart surgery, resections were taken, and these provided the thymus tissue. Method: immunoSEQ multiplex PCR; TCRdb's copy keeps in-frame clones and lacks some. The sample holds some 72,000 clones; 90% to 98% are singletons and the top ten take roughly 0.03%. Sequencing used thymus tissue. These receptors were obtained from a boy younger than two with a congenital heart defect but otherwise immunologically healthy.

J is TRBJ2-1 and V is TRBV5-4; the D gene is possibly TRBD1 (5 bases). The V gene's germline CDR1 is SGHNT and CDR2 YYREEE (reference sequence). Trimming left V 3 bases short and J 6 bases short, with 13 bases between. The CDR3 is made up of 14 amino acids. CDR3 sequence: CASSCRVRGNEQFF. The CDR3 nucleotides read TGTGCCAGCAGCTGCAGGGTAAGAGGCAATGAGCAGTTCTTC.

The chain is built from TRBV30 and TRBJ2-2, with 10 bases matching TRBD2. Germline values: CDR1 GTSNPN, CDR2 SVGIG (reference sequence). V dropped 2 bases and J dropped 6; count of bases not matched to a gene: 9. The CDR3 is made up of 16 amino acids. The CDR3 bases are TGTGCCTGGAGTCCAAAGCGGGGGGGCCTCCCCGGGGAGCTGTTTTTT. As protein: CAWSPKRGGLPGELFF.

CDR3 sequence reads: CASSHSKRCSGANVLTF. CDR3 bases: TGCGCCAGCAGTCATTCTAAGCGTTGCTCTGGGGCCAACGTCCTGACTTTC. The J gene is TRBJ2-6, the V gene TRBV23-1, with D uncertain. TRBV23-1 is labeled an ORF, and its function is uncertain. V was pared by 3 bases and J by 0 bases, with 12 bases between. This CDR3 has 17 residues.

Written as DNA, the CDR3 is TGTGCCAGCAGAATGACGGGGAGGAATAATTCACCCCTCCACTTT. Residues: CASRMTGRNNSPLHF. The chain joins TRBV5-6 to TRBJ1-6, with unresolved D. With 5 bases removed from V and 5 bases from J, the gap between germline ends came to 14 bases. The length of the CDR3 is 15 residues. Looked up from germline, CDR1 is SGHDT and CDR2 is YYEEEE.

V gene TRBV5-1 combines with J gene TRBJ1-1; D might be TRBD1 (5 bases). Germline CDR1 and CDR2: SGHRS and YFSETQ. The CDR3 loop spans 15 amino acids. V was pared by 3 bases and J by 1 base, with 13 bases between. The CDR3 sequence: CASSYPGEANTEAFF. The CDR3 DNA reads TGCGCCAGCAGCTACCCGGGGGAGGCGAACACTGAAGCTTTCTTT.

The chain uses TRBV11-2 and TRBJ1-5; weak D call: TRBD1 (6 bases). The V end was cut by 1 base, the J end by 1 base, with 17 bases between. Germline V gene lookup returns CDR1 SGHAT and CDR2 FQNNGV. CDR3 length: 18 amino acids. The CDR3 spells CASSLGGTFLGSNQPQHF. CDR3 sequence (DNA): TGTGCCAGCAGCTTAGGAGGGACATTCCTGGGGAGCAATCAGCCCCAGCATTTT.

V gene TRBV18 combines with J gene TRBJ2-3; tentatively, D is TRBD2 (5 bases). This CDR3 region has 11 residues. Germline CDR1 is KGHSH and CDR2 is LQKENI. Trimming shortened V by 1 base and J by 9 bases, and 5 bases separated the two germline ends. CDR3 nucleotide sequence: TGTGCCAGCTCACCACGAGGGACGCAGTATTTT. Its protein product is CASSPRGTQYF.

The chain couples TRBV4-1 to TRBJ2-5; 9 bases are a match to TRBD1. The CDR3 consists of 19 residues. CDR1 and CDR2 from the germline V gene are MGHRA and YSYEKL. The ends lost 5 bases at V and 1 base at J; junction bases unmatched: 17. CDR3 loop: CASSDHSPGQGTSQETQYF. DNA of the CDR3: TGCGCCAGCAGCGACCATTCGCCCGGACAGGGGACCTCCCAAGAGACCCAGTACTTC.

The chain employs TRBV14 and TRBJ1-2, with a tentative D call TRBD1 (6 bases). The CDR3 loop spans 14 amino acids. Per germline, CDR1 SGHDN and CDR2 FVKESK. V lost 0 bases to trimming and J lost 4 bases, with 9 bases between them. CDR3 amino acids: CASSQDTGSYGYTF. The DNA for the CDR3 is TGTGCCAGCAGCCAAGACACAGGGTCCTATGGCTACACCTTC.

The V call is TRBV11-1, the J call TRBJ1-1; D is undetermined. Germline CDR1 SGHAT, CDR2 FQDESV (reference sequence). With 5 bases removed from V and 2 bases from J, the gap between germline ends came to 15 bases. CDR3 length: 15 amino acids. CDR3 sequence (DNA): TGTGCCAGCAGCCCTAGGGCATGGTCTAACACTGAAGCTTTCTTT. It codes for CASSPRAWSNTEAFF.

The chain links TRBV6-7 to TRBJ1-4; D might be TRBD1 (6 bases). TRBV6-7 is classed as an ORF, of uncertain function. The CDR3 has 18 amino acids. The germline V and J ends were trimmed by 4 bases and 6 bases, with 24 bases remaining between them. The CDR3 loop reads CASSSIRQVWTPDEKLFF. For the CDR3, the DNA is TGTGCCAGCAGTTCCATACGACAGGTCTGGACCCCAGATGAAAAACTGTTTTTT.